These T cell receptor beta chains were read from a single sample in a study of cytomegalovirus exposure and HLA in healthy donors. Method: immunoSEQ multiplex PCR; TCRdb's copy keeps in-frame clones and lacks some. This sample has about 180,000 clones, with 84% found just once. The specimen was PBMCs. The source of these receptors is a girl aged 2-10 years in good health and CMV-seropositive. CDR3s include the opening cysteine and the closing phenylalanine or tryptophan. D genes are given only for firm matches. The size field is filled for only some rows; it gives once, few, many or a size class.

J gene | V gene | D gene | clone size | CDR3 length | CDR3 protein | CDR3 DNA
TRBJ2-5 | TRBV29-1 | - | once | 13 | CSVGRRAKETQYF | TGCAGCGTTGGACGGAGGGCTAAGGAGACCCAGTACTTC
TRBJ1-5 | TRBV28 | - | - | 17 | CASSSSKRQPGDQPQHF | TGTGCCAGCAGTTCCTCAAAGCGACAGCCGGGTGATCAGCCCCAGCATTTT
TRBJ1-1 | TRBV21-1 | - | - | 19 | CASTQLLRDRGGGNTEAFF | TGTGCCAGCACCCAACTACTCCGGGACCGCGGGGGGGGGAACACTGAAGCTTTCTTT
TRBJ2-7 | TRBV2 | - | - | 12 | CAGRDTAYEQYF | TGTGCCGGCCGGGACACGGCCTACGAGCAGTACTTC
TRBJ2-5 | TRBV7-3 | TRBD1 | - | 15 | CASRPGTGGQETQYF | TGTGCCAGCAGGCCCGGGACAGGGGGACAAGAGACCCAGTACTTC
TRBJ1-1 | TRBV29-1 | - | - | 11 | CSVAPRTEAFF | TGCAGCGTTGCCCCCCGCACTGAAGCTTTCTTT
TRBJ1-5 | TRBV25-1 | - | - | 13 | CASSEVSGTPQHF | TGTGCCAGCAGTGAAGTTTCGGGAACGCCCCAGCATTTT
TRBJ2-1 | TRBV18 | TRBD2 | - | 15 | CASSPLLAGGNEQFF | TGTGCCAGCTCACCACTCTTAGCGGGGGGCAATGAGCAGTTCTTC
TRBJ2-3 | TRBV7-3 | TRBD2 | - | 14 | CASSRLARTDTQYF | TGTGCCAGCAGCCGACTAGCGCGCACAGATACGCAGTATTTT
TRBJ1-5 | TRBV27 | TRBD1 | few | 15 | CASRRQGAGNQPQHF | TGTGCCAGCAGACGACAGGGGGCGGGCAATCAGCCCCAGCATTTT
TRBJ1-1 | TRBV2 | TRBD1 | few | 13 | CASKGQGRTEAFF | TGTGCCAGCAAGGGACAGGGGAGAACTGAAGCTTTCTTT
TRBJ2-7 | TRBV5-8 | - | - | 12 | CASSLGAREQYF | TGTGCCAGCAGCTTGGGGGCGCGCGAGCAGTACTTC
TRBJ2-7 | TRBV6-1 | TRBD2 | once | 15 | CASSTGTSGRYEQYF | TGTGCCAGCAGTACCGGGACTAGCGGGCGCTACGAGCAGTACTTC
TRBJ2-3 | TRBV5-1 | - | once | 16 | CASSILFDRRTDTQYF | TGCGCCAGCAGCATTTTATTCGACAGACGCACAGATACGCAGTATTTT
TRBJ1-3 | TRBV7-6 | TRBD1 | - | 15 | CASSLEGARGNTIYF | TGTGCCAGCAGCTTAGAGGGGGCTAGAGGAAACACCATATATTTT
TRBJ2-1 | TRBV6-5 | - | once | 14 | CASSLDGRHNEQFF | TGTGCCAGCAGTTTGGATGGGAGGCACAATGAGCAGTTCTTC
TRBJ2-4 | TRBV25-1 | TRBD1 | - | 17 | CASSDRGIGSAKNIQYF | TGTGCCAGCAGTGACAGGGGGATCGGTAGTGCCAAAAACATTCAGTACTTC
TRBJ2-4 | TRBV19 | TRBD2 | - | 17 | CASSEVAGVGGKNIQYF | TGTGCCAGTAGTGAGGTAGCGGGAGTAGGGGGCAAAAACATTCAGTACTTC
TRBJ1-3 | TRBV28 | - | - | 11 | CASIPFGTIYF | TGTGCCAGCATCCCGTTCGGCACCATATATTTT
TRBJ2-5 | TRBV7-9 | - | - | 18 | CASSLDRGPRDRKETQYF | TGTGCCAGCAGCTTAGACCGGGGGCCTCGGGACAGAAAAGAGACCCAGTACTTC
TRBJ1-2 | TRBV28 | - | once | 13 | CASRVAALYGYTF | TGTGCCAGCAGGGTAGCGGCGCTCTATGGCTACACCTTC
TRBJ2-1 | TRBV10-3 | TRBD2 | - | 16 | CAIRPTLAGVGNEQFF | TGTGCCATCAGGCCTACTCTAGCGGGAGTTGGCAATGAGCAGTTCTTC
TRBJ1-2 | TRBV18 | TRBD1 | - | 15 | CASSQGQGPLYGYTF | TGTGCCAGCTCGCAGGGACAGGGCCCTCTCTATGGCTACACCTTC
TRBJ1-2 | TRBV4-1 | TRBD1 | - | 16 | CASSQVPQGAFYGYTF | TGCGCCAGCAGCCAAGTCCCACAGGGGGCCTTCTATGGCTACACCTTC
TRBJ2-5 | TRBV7-9 | TRBD2 | - | 16 | CASSWGGVAGGETQYF | TGTGCCAGCAGCTGGGGCGGGGTAGCGGGAGGCGAGACCCAGTACTTC
TRBJ1-6 | TRBV6-6 | - | - | 14 | CASSYSQGGSPLHF | TGTGCCAGCAGTTACTCACAGGGTGGTTCACCCCTCCACTTT
TRBJ1-6 | TRBV2 | - | - | 13 | CASTKAPRAPLHF | TGTGCCAGCACCAAAGCTCCCAGGGCTCCCCTCCACTTT
TRBJ1-6 | TRBV13 | - | few | 12 | CASSEGRGPLHF | TGTGCCAGCAGCGAAGGGAGGGGACCCCTCCACTTT
TRBJ1-2 | TRBV6-5 | - | few | 16 | CASSYPSETGHYGYTF | TGTGCCAGCAGTTACCCCTCTGAGACAGGACACTATGGCTACACCTTC
TRBJ2-1 | TRBV11-2 | - | - | 16 | CASSSGPAGSLNEQFF | TGTGCCAGCAGCTCCGGACCGGCGGGGAGCTTAAATGAGCAGTTCTTC
TRBJ1-1 | TRBV6-5 | TRBD1 | - | 15 | CASRLTGTGGTEAFF | TGTGCCAGCAGGCTTACCGGGACAGGGGGGACTGAAGCTTTCTTT
TRBJ2-2 | TRBV18 | TRBD1 | - | 16 | CASSPRQGTNTGELFF | TGTGCCAGCTCACCGCGACAGGGGACGAACACCGGGGAGCTGTTTTTT